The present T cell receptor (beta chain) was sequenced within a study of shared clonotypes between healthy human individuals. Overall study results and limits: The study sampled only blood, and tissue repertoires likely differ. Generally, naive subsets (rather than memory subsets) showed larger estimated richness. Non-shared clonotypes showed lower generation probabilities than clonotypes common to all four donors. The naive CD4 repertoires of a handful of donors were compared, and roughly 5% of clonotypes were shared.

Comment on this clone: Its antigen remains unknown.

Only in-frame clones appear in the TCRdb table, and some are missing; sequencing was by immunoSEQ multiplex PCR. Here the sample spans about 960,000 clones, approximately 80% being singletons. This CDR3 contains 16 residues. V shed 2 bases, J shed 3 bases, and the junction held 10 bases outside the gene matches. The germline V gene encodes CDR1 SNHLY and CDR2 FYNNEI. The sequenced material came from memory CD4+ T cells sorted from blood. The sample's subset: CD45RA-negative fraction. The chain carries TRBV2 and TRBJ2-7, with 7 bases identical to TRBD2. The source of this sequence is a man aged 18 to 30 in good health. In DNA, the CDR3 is TGTGCCAGCAGTGAATCTCTAGCGGAGAGTCTCTACGAGCAGTACTTC. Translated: CASSESLAESLYEQYF.